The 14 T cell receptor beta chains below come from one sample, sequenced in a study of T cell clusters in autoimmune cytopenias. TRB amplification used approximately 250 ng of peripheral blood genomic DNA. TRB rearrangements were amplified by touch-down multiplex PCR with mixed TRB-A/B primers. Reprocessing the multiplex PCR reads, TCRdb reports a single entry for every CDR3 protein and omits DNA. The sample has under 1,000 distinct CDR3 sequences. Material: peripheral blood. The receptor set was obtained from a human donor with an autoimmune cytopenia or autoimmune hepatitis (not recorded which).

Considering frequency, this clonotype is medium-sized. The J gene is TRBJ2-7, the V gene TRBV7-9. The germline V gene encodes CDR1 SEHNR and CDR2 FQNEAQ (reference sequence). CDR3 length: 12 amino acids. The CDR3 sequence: CASSLVTYEQYF. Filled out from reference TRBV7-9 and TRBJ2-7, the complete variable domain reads DTGVSQNPRHKITKRGQNVTFRCDPISEHNRLYWYRQTLGQGPEFLTYFQNEAQLEKSRLLSDRFSAERPKGSFSTLEIQRTEQGDSAMYLCASSLVTYEQYFGPGTRLTVT.

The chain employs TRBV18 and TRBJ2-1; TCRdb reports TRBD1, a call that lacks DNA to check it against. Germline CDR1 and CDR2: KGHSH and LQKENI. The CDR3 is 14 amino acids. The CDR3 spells CASSPGGVAGEQFF.

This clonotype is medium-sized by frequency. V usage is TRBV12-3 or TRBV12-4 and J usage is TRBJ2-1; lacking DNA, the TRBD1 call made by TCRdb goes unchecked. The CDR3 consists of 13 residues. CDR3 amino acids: CASSYNPGGEQFF.

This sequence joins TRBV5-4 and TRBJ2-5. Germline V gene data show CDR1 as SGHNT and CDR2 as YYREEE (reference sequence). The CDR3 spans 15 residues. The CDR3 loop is CASSLGSQPQETQYF.

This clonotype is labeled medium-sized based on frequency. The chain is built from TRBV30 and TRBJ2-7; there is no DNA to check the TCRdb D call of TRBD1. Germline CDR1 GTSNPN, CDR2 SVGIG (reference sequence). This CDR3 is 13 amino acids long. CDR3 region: CAWKGTVLYEQYF.

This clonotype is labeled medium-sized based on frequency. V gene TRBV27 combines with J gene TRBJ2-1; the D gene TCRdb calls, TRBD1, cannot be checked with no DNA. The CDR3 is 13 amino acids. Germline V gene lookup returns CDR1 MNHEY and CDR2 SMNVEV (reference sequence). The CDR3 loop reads CASSPRPGNEQYF.

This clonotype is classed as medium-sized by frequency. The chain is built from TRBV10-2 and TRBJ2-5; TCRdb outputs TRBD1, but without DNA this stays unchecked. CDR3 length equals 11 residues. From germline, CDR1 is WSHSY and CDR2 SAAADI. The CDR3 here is CASSPGETQYF.

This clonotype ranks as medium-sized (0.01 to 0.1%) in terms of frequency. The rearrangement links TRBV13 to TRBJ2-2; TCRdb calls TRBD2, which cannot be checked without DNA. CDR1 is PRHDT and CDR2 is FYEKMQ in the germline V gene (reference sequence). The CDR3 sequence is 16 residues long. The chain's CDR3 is CASRPTSGRNTGELFF. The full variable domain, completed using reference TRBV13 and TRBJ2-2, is AAGVIQSPRHLIKEKRETATLKCYPIPRHDTVYWYQQGPGQDPQFLISFYEKMQSDKGSIPDRFSAQQFSDYHSELNMSSLELGDSALYFCASRPTSGRNTGELFFGEGSRLTVL.

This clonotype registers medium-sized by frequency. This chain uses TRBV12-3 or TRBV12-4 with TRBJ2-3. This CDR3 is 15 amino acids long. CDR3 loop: CASRLAGARRDTQYF.

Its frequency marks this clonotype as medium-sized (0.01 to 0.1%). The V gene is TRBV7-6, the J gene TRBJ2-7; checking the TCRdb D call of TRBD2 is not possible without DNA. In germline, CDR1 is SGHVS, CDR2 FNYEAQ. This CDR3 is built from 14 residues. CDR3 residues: CASSSGRDSYEQYF.

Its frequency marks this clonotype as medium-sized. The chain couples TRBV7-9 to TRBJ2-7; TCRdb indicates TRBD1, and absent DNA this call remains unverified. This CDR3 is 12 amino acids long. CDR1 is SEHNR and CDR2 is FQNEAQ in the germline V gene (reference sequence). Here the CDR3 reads CASSWTGGEQYF.

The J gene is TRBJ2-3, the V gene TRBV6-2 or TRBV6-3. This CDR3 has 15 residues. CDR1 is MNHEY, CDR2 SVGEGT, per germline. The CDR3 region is CASSYHSGGMDTQYF.

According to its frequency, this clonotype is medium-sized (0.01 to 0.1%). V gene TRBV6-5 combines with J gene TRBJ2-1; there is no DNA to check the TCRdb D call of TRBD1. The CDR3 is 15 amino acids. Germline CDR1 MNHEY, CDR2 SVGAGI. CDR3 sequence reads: CASSYSSGAYNEQFF.

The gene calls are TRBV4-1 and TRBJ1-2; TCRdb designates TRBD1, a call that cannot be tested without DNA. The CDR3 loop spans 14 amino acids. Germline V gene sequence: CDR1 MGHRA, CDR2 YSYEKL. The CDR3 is CASSPGQGGYGYTF.